The 21 T cell receptor beta chains below all came from one sample that was sequenced in a study of Ad26.COV2.S vaccination and SARS-CoV-2 variants. Stated treatment: approximately 18 received Ad26.COV2.S at low or high dose, single or two shots; about 5 received placebo; per-sample allocation not given. Day 63 after the first vaccine or placebo injection was the time point for sampling. Data came from immunoSEQ multiplex PCR; TCRdb stores just in-frame clones and leaves some out. The sample lists about 400,000 clones; 92% were seen once. The sample here was peripheral blood, taken in a trial of Ad26.COV2.S vaccine versus placebo. The source of these receptors is a person aged 18-65 years who received the Ad26.COV2.S COVID-19 vaccine or a placebo.

J is TRBJ1-3 and V is TRBV28; TRBD1 matches 8 bases. The V gene's germline CDR1 is MDHEN and CDR2 SYDVKM. V trimming: 6 bases; J trimming: 6 bases; junction bases outside the gene matches: 7. The CDR3 has 14 amino acids. This CDR3 is CASSPDRGLNTIYF. The CDR3 bases are TGTGCCAGCAGCCCCGACAGGGGACTAAACACCATATATTTT.

The gene calls are TRBV6-5 and TRBJ2-7; TRBD1 aligns across 9 bases. Per germline, CDR1 MNHEY and CDR2 SVGAGI. CDR3 length: 15 amino acids. V dropped 6 bases and J dropped 6; count of bases not matched to a gene: 12. DNA of the CDR3: TGTGCCAGCAGCCGAACCGGGACAGGGTCATCCGAGCAGTACTTC. Protein: CASSRTGTGSSEQYF.

This clone was seen a handful of times. The rearrangement links TRBV6-5 to TRBJ2-2; 7 bases map to TRBD2. Germline loops: CDR1 MNHEY, CDR2 SVGAGI. This CDR3 is 15 amino acids long. The trim removed 2 bases at V and 6 bases at J, leaving 6 bases unmatched. The CDR3 DNA follows: TGTGCCAGCAGTTACGGAGGGAGGGCCTCCGGGGAGCTGTTTTTT. Its translation is CASSYGGRASGELFF.

This clone was seen more than once but under ten times. V is TRBV5-1 and J is TRBJ2-1; D may match TRBD1 or TRBD2 (6 bases each). The CDR3 is 18 residues long. V was shortened by 2 bases and J by 0 bases, with 18 bases between the two germline ends. Germline V gene sequence: CDR1 SGHRS, CDR2 YFSETQ. In DNA form, the CDR3 reads TGCGCCAGCAGCTTAAACCCATTAGGGGGAGGCTCCTACAATGAGCAGTTCTTC. Amino acids: CASSLNPLGGGSYNEQFF.

The table lists this clone with a few counts. The chain's CDR3 is CASSSDGDGRLNYGYTF. The CDR3 nucleotides are TGCGCCAGCAGCTCGGACGGGGATGGCAGGCTAAACTATGGCTACACCTTC. The chain is built from TRBV5-1 and TRBJ1-2; no clear D. This CDR3 contains 17 residues. Looked up from germline, CDR1 is SGHRS and CDR2 is YFSETQ. Trimming cost V 3 bases and J 2 bases, with 20 bases left between them.

This chain uses TRBV14 with TRBJ1-2; perhaps TRBD1 as D (5 bases). Germline assignment: CDR1 SGHDN and CDR2 FVKESK. The CDR3 totals 18 residues. The V end lost 4 bases, the J end lost 4 bases, and 25 bases lay between the germline ends. The CDR3: CASSPLAGRGDVFYGYTF. CDR3 nucleotides: TGTGCCAGCAGCCCCCTTGCGGGGCGAGGAGATGTGTTCTATGGCTACACCTTC. Filled out from reference TRBV14 and TRBJ1-2, the complete variable domain reads EAGVTQFPSHSVIEKGQTVTLRCDPISGHDNLYWYRRVMGKEIKFLLHFVKESKQDESGMPNNRFLAERTGGTYSTLKVQPAELEDSGVYFCASSPLAGRGDVFYGYTFGSGTRLTVV.

The gene calls are TRBV18 and TRBJ1-1; D is uncertain. This CDR3 has 14 residues. Trimming cost V 0 bases and J 3 bases, with 8 bases left between them. Germline CDR1 and CDR2: KGHSH and LQKENI. The DNA for the CDR3 is TGTGCCAGCTCACCACCGCGGTCAGACACTGAAGCTTTCTTT. As protein: CASSPPRSDTEAFF. Looking up the rest from reference TRBV18 and TRBJ1-1 gives the full variable domain: NAGVMQNPRHLVRRRGQEARLRCSPMKGHSHVYWYRQLPEEGLKFMVYLQKENIIDESGMPKERFSAEFPKEGPSILRIQQVVRGDSAAYFCASSPPRSDTEAFFGQGTRLTVV.

The rearrangement uses TRBV4-1 and TRBJ1-3; possibly TRBD1 for D (6 bases). Trimming stripped 4 bases from V and 0 bases from J, with 7 bases between. Germline values: CDR1 MGHRA, CDR2 YSYEKL. The CDR3 has 14 amino acids. The CDR3 protein is CASSLGGSGNTIYF. CDR3 DNA sequence: TGCGCCAGCAGCCTAGGGGGCTCTGGAAACACCATATATTTT.

This chain connects TRBV19 to TRBJ1-2, with a tentative D call TRBD1 (5 bases). The CDR3 spans 13 residues. CDR1 is LNHDA, CDR2 SQIVND, per germline (reference sequence). V was trimmed by 2 bases and J by 8 bases, leaving 12 bases between them. The CDR3: CASSISRGRGYTF. The CDR3 DNA is TGTGCCAGTAGTATAAGCCGGGGACGGGGCTACACCTTC.

This clone has only one observation. This sequence joins TRBV30 and TRBJ1-6; 8 bases are shared with TRBD1. This CDR3 has 13 residues. Trimming removed 4 bases from V and 9 bases from J; junction bases left unmatched: 5. Germline V gene sequence: CDR1 GTSNPN, CDR2 SVGIG (reference sequence). The CDR3 is CAWTPGGGSPLHF. As DNA, the CDR3 is TGTGCCTGGACGCCAGGGGGCGGTTCACCCCTCCACTTT.

The CDR3 loop reads CASSLVDRLNNYGYTF. The CDR3 DNA follows: TGTGCCAGCAGCTTGGTGGACAGGTTAAATAACTATGGCTACACCTTC. V gene TRBV5-6 combines with J gene TRBJ1-2, with 7 positions matching TRBD1. Per the germline V gene, CDR1 is SGHDT and CDR2 is YYEEEE. V was pared by 0 bases and J by 1 base, with 6 bases of the junction left unmatched. This CDR3 is built from 16 residues.

The chain combines TRBV5-1 with TRBJ1-2; D remains unclear. The germline V gene encodes CDR1 SGHRS and CDR2 YFSETQ. The CDR3 contains 14 residues. Trimming left V 1 base short and J 6 bases short, with 13 bases between. The CDR3 DNA reads as TGCGCCAGCAGCTTGACCAGGAGAGCGGATGGCTACACCTTC. This gives the protein CASSLTRRADGYTF.

J is TRBJ2-6 and V is TRBV11-3; no reliable D call. Germline V gives CDR1 SGHNT, CDR2 YENEEA. CDR3 length: 15 residues. V was shortened by 5 bases and J by 4 bases, with 12 bases between the two germline ends. The CDR3 DNA is TGTGCCAGCAGCCATACAAGGTCCGGGGCCAACGTCCTGACTTTC. The encoded protein is CASSHTRSGANVLTF. Supplemented by reference TRBV11-3 and TRBJ2-6, the full variable domain reads EAGVVQSPRYKIIEKKQPVAFWCNPISGHNTLYWYLQNLGQGPELLIRYENEEAVDDSQLPKDRFSAERLKGVDSTLKIQPAELGDSAVYLCASSHTRSGANVLTFGAGSRLTVL.

The CDR3 coding sequence is TGTGCCAGCTCACCGGCAGGTAAAGGGGTTACGCGGGAGCAGTACTTC. Translation gives CASSPAGKGVTREQYF. The genes are TRBV18 and TRBJ2-7; a weak D match, TRBD1 (5 bases). The CDR3 is made up of 16 amino acids. V was trimmed by 3 bases and J by 7 bases, leaving 22 bases between them. CDR1 is KGHSH and CDR2 is LQKENI in the germline V gene.

The chain couples TRBV29-1 to TRBJ2-1, with 10 bases identical to TRBD2. CDR3 length equals 18 residues. With 7 bases clipped from V and 7 bases from J, the junction kept 22 bases outside the gene matches. Germline assignment: CDR1 SQVTM and CDR2 ANQGSEA. The CDR3 sequence is CSAMTRYSGRIKRNEQFF. In DNA, the CDR3 is TGCAGCGCCATGACTCGGTATAGCGGGAGGATAAAAAGGAATGAGCAGTTCTTC.

The chain uses TRBV19 and TRBJ2-7; 8 nucleotides agree with TRBD1. J gave up 3 bases and V 3 bases, and 7 bases lay outside the gene matches. From germline, CDR1 is LNHDA and CDR2 SQIVND (reference sequence). The CDR3 covers 15 residues. The CDR3 region has the DNA TGTGCCAGTAGTATGGCGGCAGGGGGCAGCTACGAGCAGTACTTC. Translating it yields CASSMAAGGSYEQYF.

The CDR3 protein is CASSLARRRLRDYNEKLFF. CDR3 sequence (DNA): TGCGCCAGCAGCTTGGCGAGAAGACGGCTCCGTGACTATAATGAAAAACTGTTTTTT. V gene TRBV5-1 combines with J gene TRBJ1-4, with unresolved D. The CDR3 is 19 amino acids. Looked up from germline, CDR1 is SGHRS and CDR2 is YFSETQ. V was cut by 0 bases and J by 4 bases, with 22 bases left in between.

The CDR3, as DNA: TGTGCTACCCTGGGGTGGGGAATTGGCTACACCTTC. It is translated as CATLGWGIGYTF. V gene TRBV28 combines with J gene TRBJ1-2, with D hard to call. Germline assignment: CDR1 MDHEN and CDR2 SYDVKM. The CDR3 is made up of 12 amino acids.

The chain combines TRBV30 with TRBJ2-7; D ambiguous. The germline V gene encodes CDR1 GTSNPN and CDR2 SVGIG (reference sequence). This CDR3 has 15 amino acids. The V end was cut by 3 bases, the J end by 3 bases, with 18 bases between. CDR3 nucleotides: TGTGCCTGGAGCGCCCCCATAAGTCCACTCTACGAGCAGTACTTC. Protein: CAWSAPISPLYEQYF.

V gene TRBV4-3 combines with J gene TRBJ2-1; 11 bases map to TRBD2. Germline V CDR1 and CDR2: LGHNA, YSLEER. There are 16 residues in the CDR3. After removal of 2 bases from V and 3 bases from J, the junction contained 3 bases not matched to a gene. The CDR3 loop reads CASSQFLAGGYNEQFF. CDR3 DNA sequence: TGCGCCAGCAGCCAATTCCTAGCGGGGGGCTACAATGAGCAGTTCTTC.

This chain links TRBV21-1 with TRBJ2-3; the table's TRBD1 call for D was not verified on the DNA. TRBV21-1 is a pseudogene segment. The CDR3 is made up of 16 amino acids. The chain's CDR3 is CASSKSVRGHPDTQYF. Written as DNA, the CDR3 is TGTGCCAGCAGCAAATCGGTCAGGGGGCATCCAGATACGCAGTATTTT.